Each of the 30 T cell receptor beta chains below was sequenced from the same sample in a study of blood T cell repertoires in COVID-19 (dated by TCRdb to the early 2020s). The library relied on the immunoSEQ multiplex PCR assay. Not all clones reach the TCRdb copy of this immuneACCESS table, which keeps in-frame sequences only. Checked studies attribute under half of the gap to unresolved V genes and leave the rest unexplained. For this sample the table gives almost 300,000 clones, of which about 88% were detected only once. Over 1% of the sample rests with the top ten. Input material: peripheral blood. Receptors originate from a man aged 70 or older with acute or convalescent COVID-19.

In this sample, this clone turned up once. The CDR3: CASSSPRSYTGELFF. CDR3 nucleotide sequence: TGTGCCAGCAGTTCCCCCCGCAGTTACACCGGGGAGCTGTTTTTT. The genes are TRBV28 and TRBJ2-2; unclear D gene. Trimming took 4 bases from V and 3 from J, leaving 12 bases between them. This CDR3 has 15 amino acids. CDR1 is MDHEN, CDR2 SYDVKM, per germline.

The V and J genes are TRBV2 and TRBJ2-1, with unresolved D. This CDR3 is 16 amino acids long. V was shortened by 6 bases and J by 2 bases, with 17 bases between the two germline ends. CDR1 SNHLY and CDR2 FYNNEI come from the germline V gene. The CDR3 region has the DNA TGTGCCAGCAGCCCAAGAGCGATTTTAACCTACAATGAGCAGTTCTTC. Its protein is CASSPRAILTYNEQFF.

The J gene is TRBJ1-6, the V gene TRBV15; no firm D call. The CDR3 extends over 13 amino acids. The V end lost 3 bases, the J end lost 8 bases, and 8 bases lay between the germline ends. CDR1 is LNHNV and CDR2 is YYDKDF in the germline V gene (reference sequence). The CDR3 DNA reads TGTGCCACCAGCAGTTCCAGTTATTCACCCCTCCACTTT. It encodes CATSSSSYSPLHF.

The chain uses TRBV2 and TRBJ2-7; 9 positions agree with TRBD2. The germline CDR1 and CDR2 sequences are SNHLY and FYNNEI. With V trimmed by 10 bases and J by 6 bases, 13 bases remained unmatched. The CDR3 has 14 residues. The CDR3 sequence: CATQAGLALGEQYF. The CDR3 DNA reads as TGTGCCACCCAAGCGGGACTAGCATTGGGCGAGCAGTACTTC.

This clone was recorded only once. V usage is TRBV29-1 and J usage is TRBJ2-3; the match to TRBD2 covers 8 bases. Per germline, CDR1 SQVTM and CDR2 ANQGSEA. V lost 7 bases to trimming and J lost 8 bases; unmatched junction nucleotides: 5. This CDR3 has 11 amino acids. CDR3 residues: CSERSGGTQYF. The CDR3 DNA reads as TGCAGCGAAAGAAGCGGGGGTACGCAGTATTTT.

V usage is TRBV19 and J usage is TRBJ1-1; 7 bases map to TRBD1. The CDR3 sequence is 12 residues long. J was trimmed by 4 bases and V by 9 bases; bases with no gene match: 5. CDR1 and CDR2 from the germline V gene are LNHDA and SQIVND (reference sequence). The CDR3 bases are TGTGCCAGCCGGGACAGAGCCACTGAAGCTTTCTTT. Its protein product is CASRDRATEAFF.

The CDR3 DNA sequence: TGTGCCAGCAGTCCAAGGGGACAGGGGAACAATGAGCAGTTCTTC. Its protein product is CASSPRGQGNNEQFF. The chain is built from TRBV28 and TRBJ2-1; the match to TRBD1 covers 10 bases. Trimming removed 5 bases from V and 5 bases from J; junction bases left unmatched: 6. The CDR3 runs 15 residues. Per the germline V gene, CDR1 is MDHEN and CDR2 is SYDVKM. The full variable domain, with the rest looked up from reference TRBV28 and TRBJ2-1, is DVKVTQSSRYLVKRTGEKVFLECVQDMDHENMFWYRQDPGLGLRLIYFSYDVKMKEKGDIPEGYSVSREKKERFSLILESASTNQTSMYLCASSPRGQGNNEQFFGPGTRLTVL.

This chain connects TRBV6-5 to TRBJ2-7, with D perhaps TRBD2 (5 bases). The length of the CDR3 is 12 residues. V lost 6 bases, J lost 6 bases, and 12 bases lay in between. Per the germline V gene, CDR1 is MNHEY and CDR2 is SVGAGI. The CDR3 spells CASSLRSGEQYF. The CDR3 region has the DNA TGTGCCAGCAGCCTCAGGAGCGGCGAGCAGTACTTC.

The rearrangement links TRBV5-1 to TRBJ2-4, with 9 bases lining up with TRBD1. Looked up from germline, CDR1 is SGHRS and CDR2 is YFSETQ. This CDR3 has 14 amino acids. V shed 0 bases and J 7 bases; nucleotides not matched to a gene: 2. The CDR3 protein is CASSLVTGGNIQYF. The CDR3 bases are TGCGCCAGCAGCTTGGTGACAGGGGGGAACATTCAGTACTTC. The complete variable domain, with remaining parts taken from reference TRBV5-1 and TRBJ2-4, reads KAGVTQTPRYLIKTRGQQVTLSCSPISGHRSVSWYQQTPGQGLQFLFEYFSETQRNKGNFPGRFSGRQFSNSRSEMNVSTLELGDSALYLCASSLVTGGNIQYFGAGTRLSVL.

This chain links TRBV20-1 with TRBJ1-3; perhaps TRBD1 as D (5 bases). The V gene's germline CDR1 is DFQATT and CDR2 SNEGSKA (reference sequence). Between the trimmed V and J ends, which lost 3 bases and 0 bases, there was a span of 12 bases. The CDR3 sequence is 15 residues long. CDR3 region: CSASSGDFSGNTIYF. CDR3 DNA: TGCAGTGCTAGTTCGGGGGACTTCTCTGGAAACACCATATATTTT.

The chain's CDR3 is CSAIGQGNYGYTF. CDR3 bases: TGCAGCGCCATAGGACAGGGCAACTATGGCTACACCTTC. This chain connects TRBV29-1 to TRBJ1-2, with 8 bases matching TRBD1. The germline V gene encodes CDR1 SQVTM and CDR2 ANQGSEA. Losses at the gene ends were 7 bases for V and 2 bases for J; bases not matched to a gene: 6. There are 13 residues in the CDR3.

The rearrangement links TRBV24-1 to TRBJ2-3; TRBD1 agrees at 7 bases. The CDR3 is 17 amino acids. The ends lost 4 bases at V and 2 bases at J; junction bases unmatched: 11. The germline gives CDR1 KGHDR, CDR2 SFDVKD. The CDR3 DNA sequence: TGTGCCACCAGTGACTCCGGGACAGAGAATCCCACAGATACGCAGTATTTT. Protein product: CATSDSGTENPTDTQYF.

V usage is TRBV24-1 and J usage is TRBJ2-7; TRBD1 matches 12 bases. The CDR3 spans 15 residues. J gave up 5 bases and V 4 bases, and 5 bases lay outside the gene matches. CDR1 is KGHDR, CDR2 SFDVKD, per germline. The CDR3 sequence is CATSDSGTGGNEQYF. In nucleotides, the CDR3 is TGTGCCACCAGTGACTCCGGGACAGGGGGCAACGAGCAGTACTTC.

The V gene is TRBV4-3, the J gene TRBJ2-3, with D possibly being TRBD1 (6 bases). CDR3 length: 13 residues. V was cut by 8 bases and J by 2 bases, with 11 bases left in between. Germline loops: CDR1 LGHNA, CDR2 YSLEER. CDR3 DNA: TGCGCCAGCGGGGACACCACCACAGATACGCAGTATTTT. It translates to CASGDTTTDTQYF.

The chain carries TRBV6-2 or TRBV6-3 and TRBJ2-3; D possibly corresponds to TRBD1 (6 bases). V lost 2 bases and J 2 bases, leaving 11 bases between the germline ends. From germline, CDR1 is MNHEY and CDR2 SVGEGT. This CDR3 comprises 15 residues. CDR3 residues: CASSYVAGDTDTQYF. DNA of the CDR3: TGTGCCAGCAGTTACGTAGCAGGGGACACAGATACGCAGTATTTT.

The chain links TRBV5-5 to TRBJ1-2; unclear D gene. Germline CDR1 and CDR2: SGHKS and YYEKEE (reference sequence). Trimming took off 5 bases at V and 1 base at J, with 15 bases between the two ends. The CDR3 consists of 15 residues. The CDR3 loop reads CASSPNFSGNYGYTF. CDR3 coding DNA: TGTGCCAGCAGTCCCAATTTCTCCGGTAACTATGGCTACACCTTC.

V and J are TRBV28 and TRBJ2-7, with 8 bases fitting TRBD2. With V trimmed by 8 bases and J by 1 base, 4 bases remained unmatched. Germline CDR1 reads MDHEN; CDR2 reads SYDVKM. There are 13 residues in the CDR3. DNA of the CDR3: TGTGCCAGCGCGGGGGGTTTGTCCTACGAGCAGTACTTC. Protein sequence: CASAGGLSYEQYF.

V usage is TRBV5-4 and J usage is TRBJ2-1, with D hard to call. V was clipped by 0 bases and J by 4 bases, with 11 bases between them. The CDR3 length is 15 residues. Germline CDR1 reads SGHNT; CDR2 reads YYREEE (reference sequence). In DNA form, the CDR3 reads TGTGCCAGCAGCTTGGACGGGTCTGTTTACAATGAGCAGTTCTTC. Translation: CASSLDGSVYNEQFF.

CDR3 sequence: CASSQNHGGNQPQHF. The CDR3 region has the DNA TGCGCCAGCAGCCAGAACCACGGGGGTAATCAGCCCCAGCATTTT. The V gene is TRBV4-3, the J gene TRBJ1-5; possible D gene TRBD1, 5 bases. The CDR3 is made up of 15 amino acids. V was clipped by 3 bases and J by 4 bases, with 13 bases between them. Germline V CDR1 and CDR2: LGHNA, YSLEER.

In this sample, this clone turned up once. The chain couples TRBV30 to TRBJ2-5; maybe TRBD2 (6 bases). Trimming shortened V by 3 bases and J by 4 bases, and 18 bases separated the two germline ends. The CDR3 covers 15 residues. Germline V gene data show CDR1 as GTSNPN and CDR2 as SVGIG (reference sequence). This CDR3 reads CAWSLHGGEGETQYF. The CDR3 nucleotides are TGTGCCTGGAGCCTCCACGGGGGAGAAGGAGAGACCCAGTACTTC.

This chain connects TRBV7-9 to TRBJ1-6; 7 bases are shared with TRBD1. CDR1 is SEHNR and CDR2 is FQNEAQ in the germline V gene (reference sequence). The V gene end was trimmed by 1 base and the J gene end by 2 bases; junction bases not matched to a gene: 8. There are 18 residues in the CDR3. CDR3: CASSLDVRGTTYNSPLHF. CDR3 coding DNA: TGTGCCAGCAGCTTAGATGTCAGGGGGACAACCTATAATTCACCCCTCCACTTT.

This chain connects TRBV11-2 to TRBJ2-6; possibly TRBD2 for D (5 bases). The CDR3 has 16 residues. Germline assignment: CDR1 SGHAT and CDR2 FQNNGV. V was trimmed by 7 bases and J by 1 base, leaving 14 bases between them. CDR3 nucleotide sequence: TGTGCCAGCACCCCTGGGCCGGGGTCTGGGGCCAACGTCCTGACTTTC. Translating gives CASTPGPGSGANVLTF.

The chain links TRBV25-1 to TRBJ1-1; 9 bases align to TRBD1. Trimming took 6 bases from V and 0 from J; bases not matched to a gene: 2. Germline V gene sequence: CDR1 MGHDK, CDR2 SYGVNS. The CDR3 covers 14 residues. The CDR3 bases are TGTGCCAGCAGGGGACAGGGCATGAACACTGAAGCTTTCTTT. It translates to CASRGQGMNTEAFF.

V gene TRBV5-1 combines with J gene TRBJ2-1, with 7 bases fitting TRBD1. V dropped 6 bases and J dropped 2; count of bases not matched to a gene: 11. CDR1 and CDR2 (germline): SGHRS, YFSETQ. There are 16 residues in the CDR3. The CDR3, as DNA: TGCGCCAGCAAAAAATCCGGGACAGATACCTACAATGAGCAGTTCTTC. This encodes CASKKSGTDTYNEQFF.

V and J are TRBV3-1 (or the pseudogene TRBV3-2) and TRBJ2-5; D might be TRBD2 (5 bases). This CDR3 has 13 amino acids. Trimming shortened V by 7 bases and J by 5 bases, and 14 bases separated the two germline ends. Germline V gives CDR1 LGHDT, CDR2 YNNKEL (reference sequence). The CDR3 reads CASKLLGIETQYF. The CDR3 nucleotides read TGTGCCAGCAAACTACTCGGGATCGAGACCCAGTACTTC.

The CDR3 loop reads CASSQELLTDTQYF. The CDR3 region has the DNA TGCGCCAGCAGCCAAGAATTACTAACAGATACGCAGTATTTT. The genes are TRBV4-1 and TRBJ2-3; no firm D call. This CDR3 region has 14 residues. Germline lookup yields CDR1 MGHRA and CDR2 YSYEKL. V lost 0 bases, J lost 3 bases, and 7 bases lay in between.

The chain has TRBV28 and TRBJ2-1, with a possible D match to TRBD2 (5 bases). Trimming left V 2 bases short and J 0 bases short, with 11 bases between. Per germline, CDR1 MDHEN and CDR2 SYDVKM. CDR3 size: 16 residues. CDR3 residues: CASSLNSGSSYNEQFF. The CDR3 DNA reads TGTGCCAGCAGTTTAAACAGCGGCTCCTCCTACAATGAGCAGTTCTTC.

The V and J genes are TRBV19 and TRBJ1-5, with D possibly being TRBD1 (5 bases). V gave up 5 bases and J gave up 0 bases, with 11 bases separating them. The CDR3 extends over 15 amino acids. CDR1 and CDR2 (germline): LNHDA, SQIVND (reference sequence). The CDR3 nucleotides are TGTGCCAGTAGTTCCACAGGTTATAGCAATCAGCCCCAGCATTTT. Translation: CASSSTGYSNQPQHF.

The gene calls are TRBV5-1 and TRBJ1-1; the match to TRBD1 covers 9 bases. The CDR3 has 16 residues. From germline, CDR1 is SGHRS and CDR2 YFSETQ. V was pared by 4 bases and J by 0 bases, with 7 bases of the junction left unmatched. The DNA for the CDR3 is TGCGCCAGCAGCCGCGGAGGGACAGGGATGAACACTGAAGCTTTCTTT. Translating it yields CASSRGGTGMNTEAFF.

J is TRBJ1-3 and V is TRBV18, with 10 bases aligning to TRBD1. Germline lookup yields CDR1 KGHSH and CDR2 LQKENI. V lost 3 bases, J lost 2 bases, and 4 bases stayed unmatched. CDR3 length: 16 residues. As DNA, the CDR3 is TGTGCCAGCTCACCCTCGGGACAGGGGACTGGAAACACCATATATTTT. The encoded protein is CASSPSGQGTGNTIYF. Full variable domain (rest looked up from reference TRBV18 and TRBJ1-3): NAGVMQNPRHLVRRRGQEARLRCSPMKGHSHVYWYRQLPEEGLKFMVYLQKENIIDESGMPKERFSAEFPKEGPSILRIQQVVRGDSAAYFCASSPSGQGTGNTIYFGEGSWLTVV.